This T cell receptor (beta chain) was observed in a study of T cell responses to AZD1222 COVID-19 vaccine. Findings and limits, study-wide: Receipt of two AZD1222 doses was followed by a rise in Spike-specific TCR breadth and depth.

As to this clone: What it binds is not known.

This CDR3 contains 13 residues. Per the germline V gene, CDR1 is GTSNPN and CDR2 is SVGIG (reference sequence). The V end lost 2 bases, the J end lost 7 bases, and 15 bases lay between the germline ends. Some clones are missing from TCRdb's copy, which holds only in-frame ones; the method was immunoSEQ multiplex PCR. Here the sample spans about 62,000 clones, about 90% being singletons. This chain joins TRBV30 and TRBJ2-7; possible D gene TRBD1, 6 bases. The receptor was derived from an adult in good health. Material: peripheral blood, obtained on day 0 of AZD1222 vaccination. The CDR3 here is CAWSRGMDSEQYF. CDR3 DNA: TGTGCCTGGAGTCGTGGCATGGACAGTGAGCAGTACTTC.